This T cell receptor (beta chain) stems from a study of shared clonotypes between healthy human individuals. Study outcomes and limitations: Estimated clonotype richness was generally higher in naive than memory subsets.

The V gene's germline CDR1 is SGHAT and CDR2 FQNNGV. The germline V and J ends were trimmed by 4 bases and 7 bases, with 17 bases remaining between them. CDR3 length: 15 amino acids. Investigators divided CD4+ cells into CD45RA+ naive and CD45RA-negative memory subsets. Remarks on this clone: Its target is not known.

For each subset, genomic DNA was distributed in equal portions over several immunoSEQ plates. Sequencing was performed with immunoSEQ multiplex PCR; in TCRdb, only in-frame clones are kept and a portion is missing. The repertoire includes about 980,000 clones, around 80% of them detected once, and around 1.4% sits in the top ten. Sequences were obtained from memory CD4+ T cells sorted from blood. Subset of the sample: CD45RA-negative fraction. The genes are TRBV11-2 and TRBJ2-1; the D gene could be TRBD1 or TRBD2 (5 bases each). The TCR originated in a man aged 18 to 29 in good health. CDR3 protein: CASSSLQAGWNEQFF. CDR3 nucleotide sequence: TGTGCCAGCAGCTCACTACAGGCGGGTTGGAATGAGCAGTTCTTC.